Shown below are 20 T cell receptor beta chains from a single sample sequenced in a study of blood T cell repertoires in COVID-19. Here immunoSEQ multiplex PCR was the method, and the copy in TCRdb shows in-frame clones only, minus some. The table includes some 300,000 clones, around 84% detected once. What was sequenced was peripheral blood. The source is a man between 65 and 80 years old with acute or convalescent COVID-19.

This chain connects TRBV6-2 or TRBV6-3 to TRBJ2-5; 9 nucleotides match TRBD1. CDR1 MNHEY and CDR2 SVGEGT come from the germline V gene. This CDR3 has 16 amino acids. V trimming: 2 bases; J trimming: 2 bases; junction bases outside the gene matches: 6. The CDR3 sequence is CASSYNLGTGQETQYF. CDR3 DNA sequence: TGTGCCAGCAGTTACAATCTCGGGACAGGGCAAGAGACCCAGTACTTC.

The V and J genes are TRBV28 and TRBJ2-3; D might be TRBD2 (6 bases). V was cut by 8 bases and J by 0 bases, with 21 bases left in between. This CDR3 comprises 17 residues. CDR1 and CDR2 from the germline V gene are MDHEN and SYDVKM. The CDR3 DNA sequence: TGTGCCAGCCATTATTTAAATGGAGGGCCAAGCACAGATACGCAGTATTTT. As protein: CASHYLNGGPSTDTQYF. Based on the CDR3 plus reference TRBV28 and TRBJ2-3, the full variable domain is DVKVTQSSRYLVKRTGEKVFLECVQDMDHENMFWYRQDPGLGLRLIYFSYDVKMKEKGDIPEGYSVSREKKERFSLILESASTNQTSMYLCASHYLNGGPSTDTQYFGPGTRLTVL.

The chain has TRBV19 and TRBJ1-2, with D possibly TRBD1 on 5 matching bases. This CDR3 comprises 16 residues. Germline-derived CDR1 and CDR2 are LNHDA and SQIVND (reference sequence). Trimming stripped 0 bases from V and 4 bases from J, with 15 bases between. In DNA, the CDR3 is TGTGCCAGTAGTATAGATGCCTCACAGGTTCCCTATGGCTACACCTTC. Amino acid sequence: CASSIDASQVPYGYTF.

V and J are TRBV30 and TRBJ2-7; 7 bases align to TRBD2. The CDR3 totals 12 residues. V shed 3 bases and J 6 bases; nucleotides not matched to a gene: 5. Germline values: CDR1 GTSNPN, CDR2 SVGIG (reference sequence). CDR3 nucleotides: TGTGCCTGGAGCCGCCCGGGAGGCGAGCAGTACTTC. It yields the protein CAWSRPGGEQYF.

The rearrangement uses TRBV5-5 and TRBJ1-2; D uncertain. Trimming cost V 4 bases and J 5 bases, with 9 bases left between them. CDR1 is SGHKS, CDR2 YYEKEE, per germline (reference sequence). This CDR3 spans 12 amino acids. The CDR3 reads CASSPQDYGYTF. The CDR3 DNA is TGTGCCAGCAGCCCGCAGGATTATGGCTACACCTTC.

This clone came up once. V and J are TRBV5-1 and TRBJ2-5, with TRBD2 matching over 11 bases. The CDR3 is 16 amino acids. V trimming: 4 bases; J trimming: 4 bases; junction bases outside the gene matches: 9. Per germline, CDR1 SGHRS and CDR2 YFSETQ. The CDR3 coding sequence is TGCGCCAGCAGCACCTTAGCGGGAGGGCGGCCAGAGACCCAGTACTTC. This gives the protein CASSTLAGGRPETQYF. The variable domain in full, with the rest retrieved from reference TRBV5-1 and TRBJ2-5, is KAGVTQTPRYLIKTRGQQVTLSCSPISGHRSVSWYQQTPGQGLQFLFEYFSETQRNKGNFPGRFSGRQFSNSRSEMNVSTLELGDSALYLCASSTLAGGRPETQYFGPGTRLLVL.

V gene TRBV5-1 combines with J gene TRBJ2-3, with 10 bases aligning to TRBD2. V gave up 1 base and J gave up 6 bases; unmatched junction bases: 2. From germline, CDR1 is SGHRS and CDR2 YFSETQ. CDR3 length equals 14 residues. The CDR3 spells CASSLSSGGDTQYF. CDR3 nucleotides: TGCGCCAGCAGCTTGAGTAGCGGGGGGGATACGCAGTATTTT.

This clone has a single count. J is TRBJ1-2 and V is TRBV24-1; 9 bases agree with TRBD1. Per germline, CDR1 KGHDR and CDR2 SFDVKD. The CDR3 runs to 17 residues. V lost 3 bases to trimming and J lost 3 bases; unmatched junction nucleotides: 10. The CDR3 loop is CATSDRPGTGTDYGYTF. CDR3 coding DNA: TGTGCCACCAGTGATCGACCCGGGACAGGGACGGACTATGGCTACACCTTC.

In this sample, this clone turned up a few times. This chain joins TRBV28 and TRBJ1-2; perhaps TRBD1 as D (5 bases). CDR1 and CDR2 from the germline V gene are MDHEN and SYDVKM. The CDR3 runs to 16 residues. Trimming removed 4 bases at V and 7 bases at J, with 22 bases between. CDR3 sequence reads: CASSSGGQQRLAGYTF. The CDR3 DNA reads as TGTGCCAGCAGTTCCGGCGGACAACAAAGGCTCGCTGGCTACACCTTC.

The chain recombines TRBV28 with TRBJ1-2; 10 bases match TRBD1. Per germline, CDR1 MDHEN and CDR2 SYDVKM. The V segment lost 7 bases and the J segment 0 bases; nucleotides outside the gene matches: 5. The CDR3 is 15 amino acids. Here the CDR3 reads CASTWGQGPNYGYTF. The CDR3 coding sequence is TGTGCCAGCACCTGGGGACAGGGGCCTAACTATGGCTACACCTTC.

The J gene is TRBJ2-1, the V gene TRBV20-1, with D possibly TRBD2 on 6 matching bases. Germline-derived CDR1 and CDR2 are DFQATT and SNEGSKA (reference sequence). The CDR3 length is 10 residues. Trimming took 6 bases from V and 13 from J, leaving 13 bases between them. Here the CDR3 reads CSAPTSNQFF. In DNA, the CDR3 is TGCAGTGCCCCGACTAGTAATCAGTTCTTC.

The sample holds one count of this clone. The chain joins TRBV11-3 to TRBJ2-7; D possibly corresponds to TRBD2 (5 bases). The CDR3 runs to 14 residues. V was cut by 1 base and J by 3 bases, with 10 bases left in between. Germline CDR1 is SGHNT and CDR2 is YENEEA. CDR3 residues: CASSLGGMDYEQYF. The CDR3 coding sequence is TGTGCCAGCAGCTTAGGAGGGATGGACTACGAGCAGTACTTC.

The DNA of the CDR3 is TGTGCCACCAGCAGAGATGTAGACACCCTCTACGGGGAGCTGTTTTTT. This codes for CATSRDVDTLYGELFF. V is TRBV15 and J is TRBJ2-2; D gene ambiguous. There are 16 residues in the CDR3. The V end was cut by 0 bases, the J end by 7 bases, with 15 bases between. Germline V CDR1 and CDR2: LNHNV, YYDKDF (reference sequence).

V and J are TRBV6-2 or TRBV6-3 and TRBJ1-5; D is perhaps TRBD1 (5 bases). Trimming shortened V by 4 bases and J by 9 bases, and 31 bases separated the two germline ends. Germline V gives CDR1 MNHEY, CDR2 SVGEGT. The CDR3 totals 19 residues. Written as DNA, the CDR3 is TGTGCCAGCAGTTCCCCCAGGGAAACCCATACCGGAGCGGGTTGGCCCCAGCATTTT. Protein: CASSSPRETHTGAGWPQHF.

The rearrangement joins TRBV5-1 to TRBJ2-7, with TRBD2 identical over 11 bases. This CDR3 is built from 16 residues. Germline V gene sequence: CDR1 SGHRS, CDR2 YFSETQ. The V segment lost 0 bases and the J segment 7 bases; nucleotides outside the gene matches: 9. CDR3 sequence (DNA): TGCGCCAGCAGCTTGGCACCGACTAGCGGGGTGGAGGAGCAGTACTTC. Amino acid sequence: CASSLAPTSGVEEQYF.

The chain is built from TRBV5-4 and TRBJ2-1, with 8 bases that match TRBD2. V gave up 0 bases and J gave up 7 bases; unmatched junction bases: 9. The CDR3 loop spans 16 amino acids. Germline V gives CDR1 SGHNT, CDR2 YYREEE (reference sequence). CDR3 amino acids: CASSLDAGGSVNEQFF. The CDR3 coding sequence is TGTGCCAGCAGCTTGGACGCGGGAGGCTCAGTAAATGAGCAGTTCTTC.

The table lists this clone with a count of one. V usage is TRBV7-3 and J usage is TRBJ2-3, with D possibly being TRBD1 (9 bases). Germline values: CDR1 SGHTA, CDR2 FQGTGA. The CDR3 length is 12 residues. Trimming took off 6 bases at V and 9 bases at J, with 13 bases between the two ends. CDR3 sequence reads: CASSSGTGTQYF. The DNA for the CDR3 is TGTGCCAGCAGTAGCGGGACAGGGACGCAGTATTTT. Full variable domain (rest looked up from reference TRBV7-3 and TRBJ2-3): GAGVSQTPSNKVTEKGKYVELRCDPISGHTALYWYRQSLGQGPEFLIYFQGTGAADDSGLPNDRFFAVRPEGSVSTLKIQRTERGDSAVYLCASSSGTGTQYFGPGTRLTVL.

The chain is built from TRBV5-1 and TRBJ1-2, with D possibly TRBD1 on 6 matching bases. CDR1 and CDR2 (germline): SGHRS, YFSETQ. This CDR3 has 17 residues. The V end was cut by 6 bases, the J end by 0 bases, with 21 bases between. The CDR3: CASTKSLPGESNYGYTF. CDR3 in DNA: TGCGCCAGCACTAAATCCCTTCCAGGGGAATCTAACTATGGCTACACCTTC.

The chain recombines TRBV4-3 with TRBJ2-1; 11 bases align to TRBD2. CDR1 LGHNA and CDR2 YSLEER come from the germline V gene. The junction had 3 bases not matched to a gene; V was cut back by 4 bases and J by 4 bases. CDR3 size: 15 residues. The CDR3 region has the DNA TGCGCCAGCAGCCTGACTAGCGGGATGTACAATGAGCAGTTCTTC. It encodes CASSLTSGMYNEQFF.

V is TRBV4-3 and J is TRBJ1-6, with 7 nucleotides matching TRBD1. Germline CDR1 is LGHNA and CDR2 is YSLEER. The junction had 3 bases not matched to a gene; V was cut back by 1 base and J by 0 bases. The CDR3 spans 17 residues. The CDR3 bases are TGCGCCAGCAGCCAAGGGGGACAGAGCTCCTATAATTCACCCCTCCACTTT. It encodes CASSQGGQSSYNSPLHF.